Below are 27 T cell receptor beta chains sequenced from a single sample in a study of CD8 T cells in ankylosing spondylitis (dated by TCRdb to 2016 to 2017). Library generation was performed with 5' RACE. Sequencing was carried out with an Illumina HiSeq 2500. TCRdb reanalyzed the raw reads on its own, using fastp at Q25 for trimming and MiXCR for clone calling, and kept in-frame beta chains. Identical CDR3 proteins give one entry, which carries the most common genes and DNA. The sample contains about 440,000 distinct CDR3 sequences, roughly 17% of them found a single time. Approximately 1% of the sample rests with the top ten. These receptors have no known antigen. Here is what the overall study found, with its caveats: Blood from ankylosing spondylitis patients appeared to be characterized by a TCR beta motif made up of 8 or 9 highly homologous amino acid variants.

Sequencing was carried out using blood, either unsorted or a sorted T cell fraction (not recorded which). All receptors derive from a male donor with ankylosing spondylitis.

V gene TRBV6-4 combines with J gene TRBJ2-2, with D unresolved. Germline loops: CDR1 MRHNA, CDR2 SNTAGT. This CDR3 is 16 amino acids long. Trimming removed 4 bases at V and 0 bases at J, with 12 bases between. CDR3 loop: CASSANLRTNTGELFF. CDR3 nucleotide sequence: TGTGCCAGCAGTGCAAACTTAAGGACGAACACCGGGGAGCTGTTTTTT.

Sample share makes this clonotype medium-sized (0.01 to 0.1%). The chain carries TRBV29-1 and TRBJ2-5, with 9 bases that match TRBD2. V lost 6 bases to trimming and J lost 2 bases; unmatched junction nucleotides: 10. The length of the CDR3 is 15 residues. Germline V gives CDR1 SQVTM, CDR2 ANQGSEA. CDR3 residues: CSVLRGTSQQETQYF. For the CDR3, the DNA is TGCAGCGTGCTCCGGGGGACTAGCCAACAAGAGACCCAGTACTTC.

This clonotype was detected only a few times. V usage is TRBV29-1 and J usage is TRBJ1-4, with 7 nucleotides matching TRBD1. The trim removed 0 bases at V and 3 bases at J, leaving 4 bases unmatched. In germline, CDR1 is SQVTM, CDR2 ANQGSEA. This CDR3 has 15 residues. The CDR3: CSVEEEGAANEKLFF. The CDR3 DNA sequence: TGCAGCGTTGAAGAGGAGGGGGCCGCTAATGAAAAACTGTTTTTT.

The rearrangement links TRBV7-9 to TRBJ2-3; 9 bases agree with TRBD2. V shed 5 bases, J shed 3 bases, and the junction held 9 bases outside the gene matches. The CDR3 is 16 residues long. CDR1 and CDR2 (germline): SEHNR, FQNEAQ (reference sequence). CDR3 protein: CASSPSASGITDTQYF. The CDR3 nucleotides read TGTGCCAGCAGCCCCTCCGCTAGCGGGATTACAGATACGCAGTATTTT.

This clonotype showed up just a few times. The chain employs TRBV12-5 and TRBJ2-1; tentatively, D is TRBD2 (6 bases). Germline V gene data show CDR1 as LGHNT and CDR2 as FRNRAP. The germline V and J ends were trimmed by 6 bases and 7 bases, with 13 bases remaining between them. This CDR3 spans 13 amino acids. CDR3 region: CASGPSGGNEQFF. In DNA form, the CDR3 reads TGTGCTAGTGGGCCGTCCGGGGGAAATGAGCAGTTCTTC.

The chain employs TRBV12-3 or TRBV12-4 and TRBJ1-2; D is uncertain. V lost 3 bases and J 4 bases, leaving 12 bases between the germline ends. This CDR3 has 14 residues. CDR3 sequence (DNA): TGTGCCAGCAGTTTGGGGAGGGTTGGCTATGGCTACACCTTC. Translation: CASSLGRVGYGYTF.

This clonotype turned up a few times. The rearrangement links TRBV5-1 to TRBJ1-4; D unresolved. The CDR3 loop spans 15 amino acids. CDR1 SGHRS and CDR2 YFSETQ come from the germline V gene. Trimming took off 3 bases at V and 7 bases at J, with 16 bases between the two ends. CDR3 region: CASSSESGGLEKLFF. The CDR3 DNA reads TGCGCCAGCAGCTCGGAAAGTGGTGGGCTTGAAAAACTGTTTTTT.

This clonotype has just a few counts. V and J are TRBV5-1 and TRBJ2-2; D possibly matches TRBD1 or TRBD2 (5 bases each). This CDR3 has 15 residues. V lost 3 bases, J lost 13 bases, and 22 bases lay in between. Germline CDR1 is SGHRS and CDR2 is YFSETQ. The CDR3 DNA follows: TGCGCCAGCAGCTACGGGGCAAATCAGAAAGTGGGGCTGTTTTTT. Its translation: CASSYGANQKVGLFF.

This clonotype occurred many times. The gene calls are TRBV5-1 and TRBJ1-1; D unclear. Germline V gives CDR1 SGHRS, CDR2 YFSETQ. V was trimmed by 2 bases and J by 1 base, leaving 6 bases between them. The CDR3 covers 13 residues. Here the CDR3 DNA reads TGCGCCAGCAGCTTAGGCGCGAACACTGAAGCTTTCTTT. This encodes CASSLGANTEAFF.

This clonotype was found a few times. The J gene is TRBJ2-1, the V gene TRBV14, with D perhaps assigned TRBD1 or TRBD2 (5 bases each). The germline V gene encodes CDR1 SGHDN and CDR2 FVKESK. With 0 bases removed from V and 7 bases from J, the gap between germline ends came to 22 bases. This CDR3 is 18 amino acids long. The CDR3 DNA sequence: TGTGCCAGCAGCCAAGATCAGTGGGGGTTGAGGGGCTCGAATGAGCAGTTCTTC. Protein product: CASSQDQWGLRGSNEQFF.

The gene calls are TRBV20-1 and TRBJ2-3; TRBD2 agrees at 13 bases. After removal of 6 bases from V and 0 bases from J, the junction contained 3 bases not matched to a gene. This CDR3 spans 15 amino acids. CDR1 is DFQATT, CDR2 SNEGSKA, per germline (reference sequence). The CDR3 reads CSAGTSGTSTDTQYF. In nucleotides, the CDR3 is TGCAGTGCCGGGACTAGCGGGACTAGCACAGATACGCAGTATTTT.

This clonotype appeared a few times. The J gene is TRBJ2-5, the V gene TRBV11-1; 11 bases are a match to TRBD2. Trimming cost V 1 base and J 0 bases; bases outside gene matches: 13. Germline V gene data show CDR1 as SGHAT and CDR2 as FQDESV (reference sequence). The CDR3 is 20 amino acids. Written as DNA, the CDR3 is TGTGCCAGCAGCTTAGGTACTAGCGGGAGAGTGTTCCTGTACCAAGAGACCCAGTACTTC. Its translation is CASSLGTSGRVFLYQETQYF.

This clonotype was picked up a small number of times. The chain joins TRBV20-1 to TRBJ1-2, with 7 bases that match TRBD1. The CDR3 is 14 residues long. CDR1 and CDR2 (germline): DFQATT, SNEGSKA (reference sequence). The junction had 5 bases not matched to a gene; V was cut back by 1 base and J by 3 bases. The CDR3 sequence: CSARVQGLYYGYTF. The DNA for the CDR3 is TGCAGTGCTAGAGTACAGGGGTTATACTATGGCTACACCTTC.

This clonotype occurred a few times. The V gene is TRBV3-1, the J gene TRBJ2-3; TRBD2 matches at 9 bases. This CDR3 is built from 16 residues. With 3 bases clipped from V and 2 bases from J, the junction kept 6 bases outside the gene matches. Germline assignment: CDR1 LGHDT and CDR2 YNNKEL (reference sequence). The CDR3 DNA reads as TGTGCCAGCAGCCAGGTGCTAGCGGGAAACACAGATACGCAGTATTTT. Its protein is CASSQVLAGNTDTQYF.

This clonotype was counted only a few times. The chain uses TRBV4-2 and TRBJ2-7, with no clear D. This CDR3 has 18 residues. Per the germline V gene, CDR1 is LGHNA and CDR2 is YNFKEQ. The V end was cut by 0 bases, the J end by 2 bases, with 20 bases between. CDR3 amino acids: CASSQDWVAADPTYEQYF. For the CDR3, the DNA is TGTGCCAGCAGCCAAGATTGGGTGGCGGCGGACCCCACCTACGAGCAGTACTTC.

In this sample, this clonotype turned up a few times. The rearrangement uses TRBV28 and TRBJ1-5, with 8 bases lining up with TRBD1. Germline loops: CDR1 MDHEN, CDR2 SYDVKM. The V gene end was trimmed by 6 bases and the J gene end by 12 bases; junction bases not matched to a gene: 19. The CDR3 sequence is 16 residues long. The CDR3 spells CASSLAGGPFFFRQHF. Here the CDR3 DNA reads TGTGCCAGCAGCCTCGCAGGGGGCCCGTTTTTTTTTCGCCAGCATTTT. Complete variable domain (other parts from reference TRBV28 and TRBJ1-5): DVKVTQSSRYLVKRTGEKVFLECVQDMDHENMFWYRQDPGLGLRLIYFSYDVKMKEKGDIPEGYSVSREKKERFSLILESASTNQTSMYLCASSLAGGPFFFRQHFGDGTRLSIL.

This clonotype has at least ten counts. V gene TRBV12-3 or TRBV12-4 combines with J gene TRBJ2-7; D is perhaps TRBD2 (5 bases). The CDR3 is 13 amino acids. Trimming took off 5 bases at V and 3 bases at J, with 11 bases between the two ends. CDR3 sequence reads: CASSPGAGYEQYF. The CDR3, as DNA: TGTGCCAGCAGTCCAGGTGCGGGCTACGAGCAGTACTTC.

This clonotype showed up just a few times. The chain uses TRBV7-2 and TRBJ2-7; D is undetermined. The CDR3 has 13 amino acids. Looked up from germline, CDR1 is SGHTA and CDR2 is FQGNSA. With 2 bases removed from V and 4 bases from J, the gap between germline ends came to 9 bases. Here the CDR3 DNA reads TGTGCCAGCAGCTTACAAGTCCGTTACGAGCAGTACTTC. It codes for CASSLQVRYEQYF.

The rearrangement links TRBV7-8 to TRBJ1-5; no clear D. Germline V CDR1 and CDR2: SGHVS, FQNEAQ. Deletions cut 1 base from V and 7 bases from J, with 8 bases between. The CDR3 has 13 amino acids. The CDR3 sequence is CASSLELEQPQHF. The CDR3 DNA is TGTGCCAGCAGCTTAGAGCTGGAGCAGCCCCAGCATTTT.

This clonotype was seen only a few times. This chain connects TRBV11-2 to TRBJ1-2, with no clear D. The CDR3 spans 15 residues. The germline V and J ends were trimmed by 0 bases and 2 bases, with 10 bases remaining between them. Germline loops: CDR1 SGHAT, CDR2 FQNNGV. The CDR3 sequence: CASSLDISGNYGYTF. The CDR3 DNA is TGTGCCAGCAGCTTAGATATATCGGGGAACTATGGCTACACCTTC.

This clonotype was observed a handful of times. DNA for the CDR3: TGTGCCAGCGACCAGGGTACAGATACGCAGTATTTT. It specifies CASDQGTDTQYF. This rearrangement joins TRBV6-6 to TRBJ2-3; D is perhaps TRBD1 (5 bases). V lost 8 bases to trimming and J lost 3 bases, with 9 bases between them. The CDR3 covers 12 residues. Germline V gene data show CDR1 as MNHNY and CDR2 as SVGAGI (reference sequence).

This clonotype was seen ten or more times. CDR3 sequence: CASSQGNGPNTEAFF. The CDR3 coding sequence is TGTGCCAGCAGCCAAGGGAACGGACCGAACACTGAAGCTTTCTTT. The rearrangement joins TRBV4-2 to TRBJ1-1; D is unclear. Germline CDR1 LGHNA, CDR2 YNFKEQ. The CDR3 consists of 15 residues. Trimming took 1 base from V and 1 from J, leaving 10 bases between them.

The CDR3, as DNA: TGCAGCGTTGTGGTCGGAGATACGCAGTATTTT. It codes for CSVVVGDTQYF. The chain recombines TRBV29-1 with TRBJ2-3; D is ambiguous. With 4 bases removed from V and 5 bases from J, the gap between germline ends came to 7 bases. Germline-derived CDR1 and CDR2 are SQVTM and ANQGSEA. CDR3 length: 11 amino acids.

The chain is built from TRBV4-3 and TRBJ1-3, with 8 bases aligning to TRBD1. J lost 7 bases, V lost 0 bases, and 2 bases had no gene match. Germline loops: CDR1 LGHNA, CDR2 YSLEER. The CDR3 has 14 amino acids. The CDR3 loop is CASSQDQGANTIYF. CDR3 sequence (DNA): TGCGCCAGCAGCCAAGATCAGGGGGCGAACACCATATATTTT.

The chain joins TRBV20-1 to TRBJ2-3, with D perhaps TRBD2 (5 bases). Trimming removed 3 bases from V and 2 bases from J, with 15 bases in between. Germline lookup yields CDR1 DFQATT and CDR2 SNEGSKA (reference sequence). The length of the CDR3 is 15 residues. The DNA of the CDR3 is TGCAGTGCTAGTTACCTCGGCGGGCCCACAGATACGCAGTATTTT. Its translation is CSASYLGGPTDTQYF.

This chain joins TRBV20-1 and TRBJ1-2, with 7 bases that match TRBD1. V gave up 4 bases and J gave up 2 bases; unmatched junction bases: 7. Per germline, CDR1 DFQATT and CDR2 SNEGSKA (reference sequence). The CDR3 loop spans 14 amino acids. In DNA form, the CDR3 reads TGCAGTGCTACTTCATTGGGACAGAACTATGGCTACACCTTC. It specifies CSATSLGQNYGYTF.

This clonotype turned up a few times. Compared with germline, one end of the junction differs, possibly owing to a read error. The V and J genes are TRBV6-1 and TRBJ1-5; no clear D. The CDR3 is 10 amino acids. The germline V gene has CDR1 MNHNS and CDR2 SASEGT. CDR3 sequence: CASSEGSEFF. Written as DNA, the CDR3 is TGTGCCAGCAGTGAAGGGTCGGAGTTTTTT.